This T cell receptor (beta chain) was retrieved from a study of early T cells in non-severe SARS-CoV-2 infection. CDR3 length: 15 residues. Germline V gene data show CDR1 as SGHTA and CDR2 as FQGNSA. Germline trimming cut 4 bases from V and 5 bases from J; bases unmatched to any gene: 6. TCRdb itself ran the 5' RACE reads through MiXCR, one entry per CDR3 protein. Here the sample spans 45,000 or so distinct CDR3 sequences, about 23% being singletons. This TCR was sampled from an adult who was a healthcare worker with PCR-confirmed SARS-CoV-2 infection or an uninfected control (not recorded which). Sequencing used whole blood, obtained at baseline. This chain joins TRBV7-2 and TRBJ2-4; 9 nucleotides agree with TRBD2. This chain's CDR3 is CASSSKAGGQNIQYF. CDR3 nucleotides: TGTGCCAGCAGCTCGAAAGCGGGGGGACAAAACATTCAGTACTTC.